A single sample gave rise to the 11 T cell receptor beta chains below, sequenced in a study of control samples from healthy donors and cancer patients (dated by TCRdb to about 2020). Library preparation used the immunoSEQ multiplex PCR assay. TCRdb carries this immuneACCESS record with in-frame sequences only. Its versions omit some clonotypes, under half of them owing to an unresolved V gene in the studies checked, with the rest unexplained. This sample has some 150,000 clones in its table, and 94% of those were observed once. The ten most abundant clones make up 13% of the sample. Sequenced: blood. The receptor source for this set is a man aged 35 to 55 in good health.

The chain has TRBV6-6 and TRBJ1-6; 7 bases line up with TRBD1. The V gene end was trimmed by 6 bases and the J gene end by 7 bases; junction bases not matched to a gene: 6. CDR3 size: 14 residues. From germline, CDR1 is MNHNY and CDR2 SVGAGI (reference sequence). The CDR3 nucleotides read TGTGCCAGCAGCCAGCAGGGGGGGAATTCACCCCTCCACTTT. Translated: CASSQQGGNSPLHF.

This chain connects TRBV2 to TRBJ2-1, with a weak D call TRBD1 (6 bases). CDR1 and CDR2 from the germline V gene are SNHLY and FYNNEI. The ends were cut back, 6 bases at V and 6 bases at J, with 18 bases in the middle. The CDR3 runs to 15 residues. Here the CDR3 reads CASSLQGSVANEQFF. CDR3 bases: TGTGCCAGCAGCCTACAGGGATCGGTCGCCAATGAGCAGTTCTTC.

This rearrangement joins TRBV4-3 to TRBJ1-1; D unresolved. The V and J ends lost 1 base and 4 bases respectively, with 7 bases between them. This CDR3 has 13 amino acids. Germline V gene sequence: CDR1 LGHNA, CDR2 YSLEER. For the CDR3, the DNA is TGCGCCAGCAGCCAAGTATTGTCCACTGAAGCTTTCTTT. The encoded protein is CASSQVLSTEAFF.

This clone was observed a single time. This chain uses TRBV2 with TRBJ2-7; a possible D gene is TRBD1 (6 bases). Germline V gives CDR1 SNHLY, CDR2 FYNNEI. V was clipped by 4 bases and J by 2 bases, with 21 bases between them. The CDR3 loop spans 17 amino acids. CDR3 loop: CASSVGGTVRETYEQYF. The CDR3 DNA reads TGTGCCAGCAGTGTAGGGGGTACCGTTCGGGAAACCTACGAGCAGTACTTC.

The rearrangement joins TRBV7-3 to TRBJ2-5, with D possibly called TRBD1 or TRBD2 (5 bases each). The CDR3 sequence is 14 residues long. Per the germline V gene, CDR1 is SGHTA and CDR2 is FQGTGA. Trimming took 5 bases from V and 2 from J, leaving 12 bases between them. The CDR3 region has the DNA TGTGCCAGCAGCCAAGGTGGGGGACAAGAGACCCAGTACTTC. Protein product: CASSQGGGQETQYF.

This clone came up once. The gene calls are TRBV6-2 or TRBV6-3 and TRBJ2-1; D is perhaps TRBD1 (5 bases). Germline V gene lookup returns CDR1 MNHEY and CDR2 SVGEGT. CDR3 length: 16 residues. V was cut by 4 bases and J by 3 bases, with 16 bases left in between. The CDR3 protein is CASSSTIGALYNEQFF. CDR3 coding DNA: TGTGCCAGCAGTTCAACCATAGGGGCCCTCTACAATGAGCAGTTCTTC.

The chain combines TRBV6-5 with TRBJ1-5; no clear D gene. This CDR3 is 15 amino acids long. The germline V and J ends were trimmed by 2 bases and 5 bases, with 13 bases remaining between them. CDR1 MNHEY and CDR2 SVGAGI come from the germline V gene. The CDR3 reads CASSYVFSPDQPQHF. The CDR3, as DNA: TGTGCCAGCAGTTACGTGTTTTCGCCTGATCAGCCCCAGCATTTT.

This chain connects TRBV27 to TRBJ2-4, with a possible D match to TRBD2 (5 bases). Deletions cut 7 bases from V and 2 bases from J, with 15 bases between. Germline-derived CDR1 and CDR2 are MNHEY and SMNVEV (reference sequence). This CDR3 region has 15 residues. The CDR3, as DNA: TGTGCCAGCAACCCCTCGGGAAATACCAAAAACATTCAGTACTTC. The encoded protein is CASNPSGNTKNIQYF.

The rearrangement joins TRBV9 to TRBJ1-1, with a possible D match to TRBD1 (5 bases). The germline gives CDR1 SGDLS, CDR2 YYNGEE. Trimming shortened V by 4 bases and J by 2 bases, and 12 bases separated the two germline ends. CDR3 length equals 14 residues. DNA of the CDR3: TGTGCCAGCAGCATGCAGGGAATCAACACTGAAGCTTTCTTT. This gives the protein CASSMQGINTEAFF.

This chain links TRBV14 with TRBJ2-7, with unresolved D. Germline V gene data show CDR1 as SGHDN and CDR2 as FVKESK. V lost 5 bases to trimming and J lost 7 bases, with 18 bases between them. This CDR3 region has 14 residues. CDR3: CASSATGPKREQYF. DNA of the CDR3: TGTGCCAGCAGCGCGACCGGGCCCAAGCGTGAGCAGTACTTC.

The chain employs TRBV18 and TRBJ1-3; D might be TRBD1 (6 bases). CDR3 size: 16 residues. From germline, CDR1 is KGHSH and CDR2 LQKENI. Trimming took off 3 bases at V and 4 bases at J, with 16 bases between the two ends. CDR3 in amino acids: CASSPLVGGAGNTIYF. The CDR3 nucleotides read TGTGCCAGCTCACCTCTTGTTGGGGGCGCGGGAAACACCATATATTTT.